The 12 T cell receptor beta chains reported below all come from one sample, sequenced in a study of blood T cell repertoires in COVID-19. The method was immunoSEQ multiplex PCR; TCRdb's version includes in-frame clones alone and lacks a portion of them. Of roughly 400,000 clones in the sample, 70% to 90% were seen once. The sample taken for sequencing was PBMCs or T cells enriched from blood (not recorded which). These TCRs come from a woman in her late teens or twenties who had been exposed to COVID-19.

This chain joins TRBV19 and TRBJ1-4; 7 bases are shared with TRBD1. Germline CDR1 is LNHDA and CDR2 is SQIVND (reference sequence). V lost 3 bases, J lost 1 base, and 2 bases stayed unmatched. The CDR3 sequence is 15 residues long. CDR3 coding DNA: TGTGCCAGTAGTATCCAGGGGGTAACTAATGAAAAACTGTTTTTT. Its translation: CASSIQGVTNEKLFF. Using reference TRBV19 and TRBJ1-4 for the parts outside the CDR3, the full variable domain is DGGITQSPKYLFRKEGQNVTLSCEQNLNHDAMYWYRQDPGQGLRLIYYSQIVNDFQKGDIAEGYSVSREKKESFPLTVTSAQKNPTAFYLCASSIQGVTNEKLFFGSGTQLSVL.

The chain employs TRBV29-1 and TRBJ2-7; D may be TRBD1 (5 bases). Germline V CDR1 and CDR2: SQVTM, ANQGSEA. This CDR3 has 15 amino acids. The V and J ends lost 1 base and 3 bases respectively, with 16 bases between them. The CDR3 region has the DNA TGCAGCGTTGAAGGCGTCAAGGGGCGCGGCTACGAGCAGTACTTC. It encodes CSVEGVKGRGYEQYF.

The rearrangement uses TRBV5-1 and TRBJ2-3, with 10 positions matching TRBD2. Trimming cost V 4 bases and J 6 bases; bases outside gene matches: 5. The CDR3 loop spans 14 amino acids. Germline V gene data show CDR1 as SGHRS and CDR2 as YFSETQ. CDR3 sequence reads: CASSKASGGDTQYF. CDR3 DNA: TGCGCCAGCAGCAAGGCTAGCGGGGGCGATACGCAGTATTTT.

CDR3 nucleotides: TGTGCCAGCAGTAACGACCGGGACAGGGGATCCACTGAAGCTTTCTTT. Translated: CASSNDRDRGSTEAFF. V and J are TRBV2 and TRBJ1-1; 10 positions agree with TRBD1. The CDR3 consists of 16 residues. Trimming removed 5 bases from V and 4 bases from J; junction bases left unmatched: 10. CDR1 is SNHLY, CDR2 FYNNEI, per germline.

The chain couples TRBV24-1 to TRBJ2-2; a possible D gene is TRBD2 (6 bases). CDR3 length: 15 residues. Germline V CDR1 and CDR2: KGHDR, SFDVKD. V gave up 4 bases and J gave up 7 bases, with 15 bases separating them. CDR3 sequence (DNA): TGTGCCACCAGTGACCTTAGAGGAGGGTACGGGGAGCTGTTTTTT. Protein product: CATSDLRGGYGELFF.

The gene calls are TRBV2 and TRBJ2-2; maybe TRBD2 (6 bases). CDR1 is SNHLY and CDR2 is FYNNEI in the germline V gene. Trimming left V 4 bases short and J 3 bases short, with 9 bases between. There are 14 residues in the CDR3. CDR3 DNA: TGTGCCAGCAGTGGCGGGATTCACACCGGGGAGCTGTTTTTT. It yields the protein CASSGGIHTGELFF. Using reference TRBV2 and TRBJ2-2 for the parts outside the CDR3, the full variable domain is EPEVTQTPSHQVTQMGQEVILRCVPISNHLYFYWYRQILGQKVEFLVSFYNNEISEKSEIFDDQFSVERPDGSNFTLKIRSTKLEDSAMYFCASSGGIHTGELFFGEGSRLTVL.

The rearrangement uses TRBV6-4 and TRBJ2-6, with D tentatively TRBD2 (6 bases). Trimming removed 0 bases from V and 4 bases from J, with 7 bases in between. This CDR3 is built from 15 residues. CDR1 is MRHNA, CDR2 SNTAGT, per germline. CDR3 coding DNA: TGTGCCAGCAGTGACTCCGCGGGGGGGGCCAACGTCCTGACTTTC. Translated: CASSDSAGGANVLTF.

The chain uses TRBV10-2 and TRBJ2-7; a possible D gene is TRBD2 (7 bases). Germline lookup yields CDR1 WSHSY and CDR2 SAAADI. The CDR3 has 14 residues. The ends were cut back, 2 bases at V and 3 bases at J, with 11 bases in the middle. The CDR3: CASSETGGHYEQYF. In DNA, the CDR3 is TGCGCCAGCAGTGAGACCGGGGGGCACTACGAGCAGTACTTC.

This rearrangement joins TRBV9 to TRBJ2-3; 9 nucleotides match TRBD1. There are 16 residues in the CDR3. Germline assignment: CDR1 SGDLS and CDR2 YYNGEE. With V trimmed by 0 bases and J by 3 bases, 5 bases remained unmatched. The CDR3 here is CASSVGQGGRTDTQYF. The CDR3, as DNA: TGTGCCAGCAGCGTAGGACAGGGGGGTCGGACAGATACGCAGTATTTT.

The chain combines TRBV5-4 with TRBJ2-7, with 10 positions matching TRBD2. The CDR3 loop spans 17 amino acids. Germline values: CDR1 SGHNT, CDR2 YYREEE (reference sequence). V dropped 0 bases and J dropped 2; count of bases not matched to a gene: 8. The CDR3, as DNA: TGTGCCAGCAGCTTGGTAGCGGGAGGCCCCCCTCCCTACGAGCAGTACTTC. It specifies CASSLVAGGPPPYEQYF.

The CDR3 loop reads CASSLRGGGETGELFF. The CDR3 region has the DNA TGTGCCAGCAGCTTAAGAGGCGGGGGCGAAACCGGGGAGCTGTTTTTT. V and J are TRBV7-3 and TRBJ2-2, with D perhaps TRBD2 (7 bases). The CDR3 is 16 residues long. Germline CDR1 and CDR2: SGHTA and FQGTGA. V dropped 1 base and J dropped 5 bases, with 14 bases sitting between them.

J is TRBJ2-1 and V is TRBV28; 8 bases line up with TRBD2. V lost 10 bases to trimming and J lost 1 base; unmatched junction nucleotides: 3. This CDR3 is built from 13 residues. Germline loops: CDR1 MDHEN, CDR2 SYDVKM. The DNA for the CDR3 is TGTGCCACCGGGAGGGGGTCCTACAATGAGCAGTTCTTC. Protein sequence: CATGRGSYNEQFF.